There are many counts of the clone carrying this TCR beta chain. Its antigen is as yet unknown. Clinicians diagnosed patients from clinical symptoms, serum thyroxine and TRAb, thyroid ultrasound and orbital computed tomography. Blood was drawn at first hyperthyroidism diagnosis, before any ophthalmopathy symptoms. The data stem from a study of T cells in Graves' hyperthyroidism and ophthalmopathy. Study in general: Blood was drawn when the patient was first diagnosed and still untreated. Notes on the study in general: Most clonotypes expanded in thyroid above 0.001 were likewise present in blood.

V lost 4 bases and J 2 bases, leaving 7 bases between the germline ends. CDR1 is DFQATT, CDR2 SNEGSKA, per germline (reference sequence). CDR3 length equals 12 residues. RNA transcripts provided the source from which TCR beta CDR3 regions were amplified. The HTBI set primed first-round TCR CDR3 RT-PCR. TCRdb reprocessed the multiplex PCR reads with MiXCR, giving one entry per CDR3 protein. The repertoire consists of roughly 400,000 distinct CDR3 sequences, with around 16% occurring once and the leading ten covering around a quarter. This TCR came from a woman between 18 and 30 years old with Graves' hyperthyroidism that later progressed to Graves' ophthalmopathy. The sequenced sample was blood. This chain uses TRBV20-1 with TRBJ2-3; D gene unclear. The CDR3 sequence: CSATGYTDTQYF. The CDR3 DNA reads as TGCAGTGCTACGGGTTACACAGATACGCAGTATTTT.